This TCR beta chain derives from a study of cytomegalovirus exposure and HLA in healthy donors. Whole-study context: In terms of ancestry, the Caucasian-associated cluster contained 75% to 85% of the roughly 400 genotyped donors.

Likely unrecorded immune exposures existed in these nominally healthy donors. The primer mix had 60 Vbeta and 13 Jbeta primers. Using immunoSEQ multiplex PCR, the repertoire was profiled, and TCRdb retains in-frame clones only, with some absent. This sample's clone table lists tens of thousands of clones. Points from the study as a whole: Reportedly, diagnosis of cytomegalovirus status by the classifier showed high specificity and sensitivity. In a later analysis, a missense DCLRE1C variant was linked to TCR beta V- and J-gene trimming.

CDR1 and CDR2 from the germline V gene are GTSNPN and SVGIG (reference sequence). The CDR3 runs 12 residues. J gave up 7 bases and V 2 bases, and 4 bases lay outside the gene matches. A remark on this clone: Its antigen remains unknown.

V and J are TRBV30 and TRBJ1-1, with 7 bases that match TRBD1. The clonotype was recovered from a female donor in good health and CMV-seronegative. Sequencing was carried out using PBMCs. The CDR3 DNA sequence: TGTGCCTGGAGTATAACAGGGGTTGAAGCTTTCTTT. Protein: CAWSITGVEAFF.